The 26 T cell receptor beta chains in this list originate from one sample, sequenced in a study of OX40 agonist ivuxolimab in advanced cancers. Method: immunoSEQ multiplex PCR; TCRdb's copy keeps in-frame clones and lacks some. Of tens of thousands of clones listed, 90% to 95% are singletons. Sequenced material: CD4+ or CD8+ T cells sorted from blood, taken in a trial of the OX40 agonist ivuxolimab. The receptors come from an adult with an advanced solid tumor such as melanoma, head and neck, liver or kidney cancer.

The J gene is TRBJ1-2, the V gene TRBV28; D call uncertain. Germline V CDR1 and CDR2: MDHEN, SYDVKM. Trimming stripped 7 bases from V and 2 bases from J, with 8 bases between. This CDR3 region has 12 residues. The CDR3 spells CASTGGNYGYTF. For the CDR3, the DNA is TGTGCCAGCACGGGCGGAAACTATGGCTACACCTTC.

The V and J genes are TRBV10-3 and TRBJ1-1; D may be TRBD1 (5 bases). The V and J ends lost 2 bases and 4 bases respectively, with 8 bases between them. The CDR3 contains 13 residues. Germline V gene sequence: CDR1 ENHRY, CDR2 SYGVKD. CDR3 in amino acids: CAISERQGTEAFF. The CDR3 nucleotides read TGTGCCATCAGTGAGAGGCAGGGCACTGAAGCTTTCTTT.

This clone was seen just once. The chain couples TRBV30 to TRBJ1-5; a weak D match, TRBD1 (5 bases). The CDR3 extends over 14 amino acids. CDR1 and CDR2 (germline): GTSNPN, SVGIG (reference sequence). Trimming removed 1 base at V and 1 base at J, with 8 bases between. Here the CDR3 DNA reads TGTGCCTGGAGTGGCCGGGGGAGCAATCAGCCCCAGCATTTT. Protein: CAWSGRGSNQPQHF.

This chain joins TRBV9 and TRBJ2-3; 8 positions agree with TRBD2. The CDR3 consists of 17 residues. Losses at the gene ends were 4 bases for V and 0 bases for J; bases not matched to a gene: 10. Germline V gene data show CDR1 as SGDLS and CDR2 as YYNGEE. CDR3 amino acids: CASSPRGPSGSTDTQYF. The DNA for the CDR3 is TGTGCCAGCAGCCCTCGCGGGCCTAGCGGGAGCACAGATACGCAGTATTTT.

Written as DNA, the CDR3 is TGTGCCAGCAGCCAAGTCTCTGGAAACACCATATATTTT. Amino acid sequence: CASSQVSGNTIYF. This chain links TRBV4-2 with TRBJ1-3; D ambiguous. The CDR3 totals 13 residues. Germline V gene sequence: CDR1 LGHNA, CDR2 YNFKEQ. V was pared by 1 base and J by 0 bases, with 1 base between.

A single count supports this clone. For the CDR3, the DNA is TGTGCCAGCAGCACGAGCGGGAGTAGGTATGAGCAGTTCTTC. The encoded protein is CASSTSGSRYEQFF. The J gene is TRBJ2-1, the V gene TRBV27; TRBD2 aligns across 8 bases. The CDR3 covers 14 residues. V gave up 6 bases and J gave up 8 bases; unmatched junction bases: 9. Germline loops: CDR1 MNHEY, CDR2 SMNVEV (reference sequence).

This chain's CDR3 is CASSPARGIQETQYF. CDR3 in DNA: TGTGCCAGCTCACCAGCCAGGGGGATTCAAGAGACCCAGTACTTC. This sequence joins TRBV18 and TRBJ2-5, with 7 bases identical to TRBD1. The junction had 5 bases not matched to a gene; V was cut back by 2 bases and J by 2 bases. The germline CDR1 and CDR2 sequences are KGHSH and LQKENI. The length of the CDR3 is 15 residues.

CDR3 sequence: CASSAGEGYGYTF. The CDR3 DNA is TGCGCCAGCAGCGCTGGTGAAGGCTATGGCTACACCTTC. The chain recombines TRBV5-1 with TRBJ1-2, with D unresolved. From germline, CDR1 is SGHRS and CDR2 YFSETQ. V lost 4 bases, J lost 4 bases, and 11 bases lay in between. CDR3 size: 13 residues. Combining the CDR3 with reference TRBV5-1 and TRBJ1-2 gives the whole variable domain KAGVTQTPRYLIKTRGQQVTLSCSPISGHRSVSWYQQTPGQGLQFLFEYFSETQRNKGNFPGRFSGRQFSNSRSEMNVSTLELGDSALYLCASSAGEGYGYTFGSGTRLTVV.

The genes are TRBV30 and TRBJ2-7; maybe TRBD1 (6 bases). Looked up from germline, CDR1 is GTSNPN and CDR2 is SVGIG (reference sequence). This CDR3 comprises 14 residues. V was cut by 0 bases and J by 0 bases, with 9 bases left in between. The CDR3 sequence is CAWSVGGDSYEQYF. The CDR3 region has the DNA TGTGCCTGGAGTGTAGGGGGTGACTCCTACGAGCAGTACTTC.

The CDR3 nucleotides read TGTGCCATACAGAGTAGCGCACCCAGCACAGATACGCAGTATTTT. It is translated as CAIQSSAPSTDTQYF. V and J are TRBV10-3 and TRBJ2-3; D might be TRBD2 (5 bases). Trimming cost V 9 bases and J 0 bases, with 16 bases left between them. This CDR3 region has 15 residues. Germline CDR1 reads ENHRY; CDR2 reads SYGVKD.

The chain is built from TRBV28 and TRBJ1-2; D might be TRBD1 (6 bases). V lost 7 bases to trimming and J lost 8 bases, with 14 bases between them. Germline values: CDR1 MDHEN, CDR2 SYDVKM. The CDR3 length is 12 residues. CDR3 in amino acids: CASKQGIEGYTF. The CDR3, as DNA: TGTGCCAGCAAACAGGGAATAGAGGGCTACACCTTC.

The rearrangement joins TRBV6-1 to TRBJ2-5; D might be TRBD2 (6 bases). CDR3 length equals 13 residues. Germline loops: CDR1 MNHNS, CDR2 SASEGT. Trimming took off 7 bases at V and 4 bases at J, with 13 bases between the two ends. The CDR3 region has the DNA TGTGCCAGCACTCTAATCGGGGGAGAGACCCAGTACTTC. It specifies CASTLIGGETQYF.

The gene calls are TRBV5-1 and TRBJ2-5; 11 nucleotides align to TRBD2. In germline, CDR1 is SGHRS, CDR2 YFSETQ. V lost 4 bases, J lost 0 bases, and 5 bases stayed unmatched. This CDR3 spans 16 amino acids. CDR3 amino acids: CASSTPSGRYQETQYF. The CDR3, as DNA: TGCGCCAGCAGCACCCCTAGCGGGAGGTACCAAGAGACCCAGTACTTC. The whole variable domain, filled in from reference TRBV5-1 and TRBJ2-5, reads KAGVTQTPRYLIKTRGQQVTLSCSPISGHRSVSWYQQTPGQGLQFLFEYFSETQRNKGNFPGRFSGRQFSNSRSEMNVSTLELGDSALYLCASSTPSGRYQETQYFGPGTRLLVL.

The chain has TRBV19 and TRBJ2-2; 7 bases match TRBD1. From germline, CDR1 is LNHDA and CDR2 SQIVND (reference sequence). CDR3 size: 15 residues. V dropped 11 bases and J dropped 3; count of bases not matched to a gene: 12. CDR3 amino acids: CASLPGTEYTGELFF. DNA of the CDR3: TGTGCCTCCCTGCCGGGGACAGAATACACCGGGGAGCTGTTTTTT. Drawing the rest from reference TRBV19 and TRBJ2-2, the complete variable domain is DGGITQSPKYLFRKEGQNVTLSCEQNLNHDAMYWYRQDPGQGLRLIYYSQIVNDFQKGDIAEGYSVSREKKESFPLTVTSAQKNPTAFYLCASLPGTEYTGELFFGEGSRLTVL.

This clone was counted once. The chain carries TRBV28 and TRBJ2-7; 9 positions agree with TRBD1. Losses at the gene ends were 7 bases for V and 3 bases for J; bases not matched to a gene: 10. The CDR3 loop spans 15 amino acids. CDR1 MDHEN and CDR2 SYDVKM come from the germline V gene. The CDR3 DNA is TGTGCCAGCACCTTGGGGGGACAGGGTTACTACGAGCAGTACTTC. As protein: CASTLGGQGYYEQYF.

This chain joins TRBV18 and TRBJ1-1; D gene ambiguous. The germline V gene encodes CDR1 KGHSH and CDR2 LQKENI. CDR3 length: 15 amino acids. V lost 5 bases, J lost 3 bases, and 16 bases lay in between. The CDR3 region is CASSSSWGWDTEAFF. In DNA form, the CDR3 reads TGTGCCAGCTCATCGTCGTGGGGTTGGGACACTGAAGCTTTCTTT.

The chain has TRBV19 and TRBJ1-4; D is uncertain. Germline V gene sequence: CDR1 LNHDA, CDR2 SQIVND (reference sequence). V was clipped by 5 bases and J by 4 bases, with 8 bases between them. This CDR3 comprises 13 residues. The CDR3 DNA sequence: TGTGCCAGTAGTCCCCACAGTAATGAAAAACTGTTTTTT. Its protein product is CASSPHSNEKLFF.

The rearrangement uses TRBV28 and TRBJ1-5, with 9 bases aligning to TRBD1. Germline-derived CDR1 and CDR2 are MDHEN and SYDVKM. This CDR3 comprises 15 residues. J lost 5 bases, V lost 5 bases, and 7 bases had no gene match. In nucleotides, the CDR3 is TGTGCCAGCAGTCCCTCCGGGACAGGGCATCAGCCCCAGCATTTT. It yields the protein CASSPSGTGHQPQHF.

The chain carries TRBV19 and TRBJ1-3; 10 bases fit TRBD1. This CDR3 comprises 13 residues. The V and J ends lost 9 bases and 6 bases, in that order; junction bases with no gene match: 5. The germline CDR1 and CDR2 sequences are LNHDA and SQIVND (reference sequence). CDR3: CASRTGGANTIYF. The CDR3 coding sequence is TGTGCCAGCAGGACAGGGGGAGCAAACACCATATATTTT.

This rearrangement joins TRBV5-4 to TRBJ2-7; no clear D gene. The CDR3 spans 12 residues. In germline, CDR1 is SGHNT, CDR2 YYREEE (reference sequence). Trimming pared 3 bases from V and 7 bases from J, leaving 11 bases between. This CDR3 is CASSSQGFEQYF. The CDR3 region has the DNA TGTGCCAGCAGCTCGCAAGGGTTTGAGCAGTACTTC.

V is TRBV7-9 and J is TRBJ2-5; either TRBD1 or TRBD2 may supply D (6 bases each). Trimming took 5 bases from V and 4 from J, leaving 14 bases between them. The CDR3 loop spans 14 amino acids. From germline, CDR1 is SEHNR and CDR2 FQNEAQ (reference sequence). For the CDR3, the DNA is TGTGCCAGCAGCCCCCCGGGGGCCGGAGAGACCCAGTACTTC. This codes for CASSPPGAGETQYF.

The chain is built from TRBV5-1 and TRBJ2-5, with 9 bases fitting TRBD2. V trimming: 0 bases; J trimming: 3 bases; junction bases outside the gene matches: 6. This CDR3 is built from 16 residues. Germline CDR1 and CDR2: SGHRS and YFSETQ. DNA of the CDR3: TGCGCCAGCAGCTTGGAAGGACTAGCGACAGAAGAGACCCAGTACTTC. Residues: CASSLEGLATEETQYF.

This chain links TRBV28 with TRBJ1-5; 7 bases are shared with TRBD1. This CDR3 has 17 amino acids. Germline V CDR1 and CDR2: MDHEN, SYDVKM. J gave up 0 bases and V 5 bases, and 10 bases lay outside the gene matches. CDR3 bases: TGTGCCAGCAGTGACGCCGGGACAGCATATAGCAATCAGCCCCAGCATTTT. Protein product: CASSDAGTAYSNQPQHF.

DNA for the CDR3: TGCAGCGTTGAAGGGGGCAAATATGGCTACACCTTC. It codes for CSVEGGKYGYTF. This chain joins TRBV29-1 and TRBJ1-2, with a possible D match to TRBD1 (5 bases). This CDR3 comprises 12 residues. Germline lookup yields CDR1 SQVTM and CDR2 ANQGSEA. V lost 1 base and J lost 5, with 8 bases in between.

The rearrangement joins TRBV27 to TRBJ2-7; 8 positions agree with TRBD2. Germline V gene data show CDR1 as MNHEY and CDR2 as SMNVEV (reference sequence). The J segment lost 2 bases and the V segment lost 7 bases, leaving 13 bases of the junction unmatched. This CDR3 has 16 residues. The CDR3 protein is CASNPGWSSGAYEQYF. In DNA form, the CDR3 reads TGTGCCAGCAATCCGGGCTGGAGTAGCGGGGCCTACGAGCAGTACTTC.

The V gene is TRBV10-3, the J gene TRBJ2-7, with D perhaps matching TRBD1 (5 bases). V was clipped by 3 bases and J by 0 bases, with 15 bases between them. Per the germline V gene, CDR1 is ENHRY and CDR2 is SYGVKD. The CDR3 covers 16 residues. The CDR3 nucleotides read TGTGCCATCAGTGATTCCACAGGAATCGGCTCCTACGAGCAGTACTTC. Translation gives CAISDSTGIGSYEQYF.